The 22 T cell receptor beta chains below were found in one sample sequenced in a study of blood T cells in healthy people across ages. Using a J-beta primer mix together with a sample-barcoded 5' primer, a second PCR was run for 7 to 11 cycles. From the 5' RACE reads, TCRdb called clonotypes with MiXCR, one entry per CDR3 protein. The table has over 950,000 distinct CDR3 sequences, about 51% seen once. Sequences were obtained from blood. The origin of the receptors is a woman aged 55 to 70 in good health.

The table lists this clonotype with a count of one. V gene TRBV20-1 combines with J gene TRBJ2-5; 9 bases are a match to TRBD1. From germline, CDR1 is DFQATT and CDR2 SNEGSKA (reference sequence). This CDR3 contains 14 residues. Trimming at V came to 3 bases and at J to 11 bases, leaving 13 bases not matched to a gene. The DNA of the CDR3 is TGCAGTGCTAGGGCCGGACAGGGGATGTGGGAGCAGTACTTC. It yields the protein CSARAGQGMWEQYF.

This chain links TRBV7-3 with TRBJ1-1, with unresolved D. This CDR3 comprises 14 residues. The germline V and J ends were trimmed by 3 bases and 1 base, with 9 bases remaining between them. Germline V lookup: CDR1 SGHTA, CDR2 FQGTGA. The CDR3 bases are TGTGCCAGCAGCTTCTCCAACACGAACACTGAAGCTTTCTTT. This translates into CASSFSNTNTEAFF.

The CDR3 spells CASSYSRTVNTGELFF. CDR3 nucleotides: TGTGCCAGCAGTTACTCCCGGACAGTCAACACCGGGGAGCTGTTTTTT. The rearrangement links TRBV6-5 to TRBJ2-2, with D perhaps matching TRBD1 (6 bases). The germline CDR1 and CDR2 sequences are MNHEY and SVGAGI. Trimming shortened V by 0 bases and J by 2 bases, and 10 bases separated the two germline ends. This CDR3 contains 16 residues.

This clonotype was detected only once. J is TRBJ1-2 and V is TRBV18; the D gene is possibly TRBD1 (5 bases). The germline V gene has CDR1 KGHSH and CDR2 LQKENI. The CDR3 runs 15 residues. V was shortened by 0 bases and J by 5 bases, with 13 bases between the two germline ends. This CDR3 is CASSPPLGQSYGYTF. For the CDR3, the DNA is TGTGCCAGCTCACCACCTCTGGGGCAGTCATATGGCTACACCTTC.

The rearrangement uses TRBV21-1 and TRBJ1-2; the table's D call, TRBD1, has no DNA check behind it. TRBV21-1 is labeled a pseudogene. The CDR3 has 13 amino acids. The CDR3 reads CVGRTGGYYGYTF. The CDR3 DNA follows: TGTGTCGGTCGGACAGGGGGTTACTATGGCTACACCTTC.

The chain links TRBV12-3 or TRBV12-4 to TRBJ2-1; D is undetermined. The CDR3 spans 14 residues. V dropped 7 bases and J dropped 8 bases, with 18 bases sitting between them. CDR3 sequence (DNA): TGTGCCAGCAAAATTGAGGTTGACCTCGATGAGCAGTTCTTC. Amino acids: CASKIEVDLDEQFF.

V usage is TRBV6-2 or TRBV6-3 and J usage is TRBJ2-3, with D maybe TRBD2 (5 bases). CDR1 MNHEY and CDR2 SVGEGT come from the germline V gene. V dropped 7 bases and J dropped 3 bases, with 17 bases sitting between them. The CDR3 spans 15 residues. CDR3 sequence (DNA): TGTGCCAGCACGACCCACGGGATGTGGACAGATACGCAGTATTTT. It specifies CASTTHGMWTDTQYF.

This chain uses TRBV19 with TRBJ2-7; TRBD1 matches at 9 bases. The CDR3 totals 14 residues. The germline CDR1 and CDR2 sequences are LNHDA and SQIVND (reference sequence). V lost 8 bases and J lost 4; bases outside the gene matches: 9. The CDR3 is CASGRTGEAYEQYF. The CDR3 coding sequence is TGTGCCAGTGGCCGGACAGGGGAAGCATACGAGCAGTACTTC.

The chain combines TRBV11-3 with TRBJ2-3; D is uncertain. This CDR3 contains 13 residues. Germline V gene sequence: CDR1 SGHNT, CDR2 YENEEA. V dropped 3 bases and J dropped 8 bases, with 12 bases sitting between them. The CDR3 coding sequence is TGTGCCAGCAGCTTCGATCTCTTTCGTACGCAGTATTTT. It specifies CASSFDLFRTQYF.

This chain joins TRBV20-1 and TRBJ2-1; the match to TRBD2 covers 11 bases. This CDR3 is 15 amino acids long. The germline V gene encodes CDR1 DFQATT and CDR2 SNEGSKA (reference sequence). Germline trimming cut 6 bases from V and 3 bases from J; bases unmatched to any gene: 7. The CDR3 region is CSAPPGLADYNEQFF. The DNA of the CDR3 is TGCAGTGCACCTCCGGGACTAGCGGACTACAATGAGCAGTTCTTC.

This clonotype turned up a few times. CDR3 DNA sequence: TGTGCCAGCTCACCATCAGGGTTGGCCTACGAGCAGTACTTC. The encoded protein is CASSPSGLAYEQYF. The chain uses TRBV18 and TRBJ2-7, with D possibly matching TRBD1 (5 bases). V was shortened by 2 bases and J by 2 bases, with 10 bases between the two germline ends. The CDR3 extends over 14 amino acids. CDR1 KGHSH and CDR2 LQKENI come from the germline V gene.

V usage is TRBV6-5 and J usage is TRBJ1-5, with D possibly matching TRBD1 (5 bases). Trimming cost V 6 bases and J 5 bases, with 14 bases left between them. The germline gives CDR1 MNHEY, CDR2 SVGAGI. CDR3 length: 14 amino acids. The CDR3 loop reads CASRRDSSHQPQHF. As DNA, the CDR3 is TGTGCCAGCAGGAGAGACAGTTCGCATCAGCCCCAGCATTTT.

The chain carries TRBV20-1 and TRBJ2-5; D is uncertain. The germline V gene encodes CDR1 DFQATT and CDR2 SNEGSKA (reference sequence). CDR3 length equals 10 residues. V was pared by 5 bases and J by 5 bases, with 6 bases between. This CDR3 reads CSAPRETQYF. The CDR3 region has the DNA TGCAGTGCTCCCCGGGAGACCCAGTACTTC.

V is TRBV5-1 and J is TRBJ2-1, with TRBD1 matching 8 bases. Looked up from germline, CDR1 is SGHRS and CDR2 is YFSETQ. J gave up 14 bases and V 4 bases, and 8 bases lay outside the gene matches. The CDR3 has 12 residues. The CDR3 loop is CASSTGQGSKFF. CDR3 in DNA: TGCGCCAGCAGCACCGGACAGGGAAGTAAGTTCTTC.

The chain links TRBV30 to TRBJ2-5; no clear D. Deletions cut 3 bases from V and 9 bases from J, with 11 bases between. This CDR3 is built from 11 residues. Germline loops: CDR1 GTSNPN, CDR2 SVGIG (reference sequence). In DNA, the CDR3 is TGTGCCTGGAGCCGACCGTCGGCCCAGTACTTC. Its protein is CAWSRPSAQYF.

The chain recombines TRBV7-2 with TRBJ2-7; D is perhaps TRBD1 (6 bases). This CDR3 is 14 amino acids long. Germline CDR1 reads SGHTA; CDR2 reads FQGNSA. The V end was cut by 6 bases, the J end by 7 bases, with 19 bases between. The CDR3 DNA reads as TGTGCCAGCAGTCATGAATTGGGGGCTGGGGAGCAGTACTTC. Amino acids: CASSHELGAGEQYF.

The CDR3 region has the DNA TGTGCCAGCAGCCACGGAGGGAGCGGGAGGGTCCAGTACCAAGAGACCCAGTACTTC. Translating gives CASSHGGSGRVQYQETQYF. This sequence joins TRBV3-1 and TRBJ2-5; 10 nucleotides align to TRBD2. The CDR3 covers 19 residues. The V gene end was trimmed by 3 bases and the J gene end by 0 bases; junction bases not matched to a gene: 13. Germline values: CDR1 LGHDT, CDR2 YNNKEL (reference sequence).

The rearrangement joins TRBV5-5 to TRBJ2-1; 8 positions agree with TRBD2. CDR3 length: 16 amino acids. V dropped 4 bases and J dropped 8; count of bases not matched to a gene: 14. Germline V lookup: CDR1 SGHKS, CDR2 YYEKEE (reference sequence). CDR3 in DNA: TGTGCCAGCAGCCGCCAGTTTCGCGGGAGGTCGGATGAGCAGTTCTTC. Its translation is CASSRQFRGRSDEQFF.

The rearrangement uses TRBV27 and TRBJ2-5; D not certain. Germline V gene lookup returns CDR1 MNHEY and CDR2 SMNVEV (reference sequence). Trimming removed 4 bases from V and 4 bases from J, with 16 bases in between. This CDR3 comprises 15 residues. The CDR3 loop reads CASSSTLRPTETQYF. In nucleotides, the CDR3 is TGTGCCAGCAGTTCCACCCTACGTCCCACAGAGACCCAGTACTTC.

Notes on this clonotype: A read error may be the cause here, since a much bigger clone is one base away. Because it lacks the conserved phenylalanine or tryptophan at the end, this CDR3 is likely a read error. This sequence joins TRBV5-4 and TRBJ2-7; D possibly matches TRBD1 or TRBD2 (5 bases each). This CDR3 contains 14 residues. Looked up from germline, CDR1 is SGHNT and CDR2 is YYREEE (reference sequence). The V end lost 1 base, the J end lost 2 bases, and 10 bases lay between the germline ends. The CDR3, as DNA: TGTGCCAGCAGCTTGTTGGGACGAACCTACGAGCAGTACATC. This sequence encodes CASSLLGRTYEQYI.

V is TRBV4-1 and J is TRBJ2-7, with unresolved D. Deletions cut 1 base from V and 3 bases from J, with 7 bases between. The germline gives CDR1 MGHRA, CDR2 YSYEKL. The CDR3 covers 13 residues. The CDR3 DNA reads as TGCGCCAGCAGCCAAGGGCCCGACTACGAGCAGTACTTC. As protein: CASSQGPDYEQYF.

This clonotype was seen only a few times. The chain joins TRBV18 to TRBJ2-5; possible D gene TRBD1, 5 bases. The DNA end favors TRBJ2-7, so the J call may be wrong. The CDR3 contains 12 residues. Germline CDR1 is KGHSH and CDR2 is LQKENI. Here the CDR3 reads CASSKQDYEQYF. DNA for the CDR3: TGTGCCAGCTCAAAACAGGATTACGAGCAGTACTTC.